What follows is one T cell receptor (beta chain) and its context. The data were taken from a study of blood T cell repertoires in COVID-19. Study background: COVID-19 samples, acute and convalescent, were from the United States, Italy and Spain. The analysed material was cDNA or gDNA that came from T cells, B-cell-depleted T cells, or PBMCs.

The V gene's germline CDR1 is MNHEY and CDR2 SMNVEV (reference sequence). This CDR3 is built from 13 residues. V was pared by 8 bases and J by 2 bases, with 12 bases between. Only in-frame clones appear in the TCRdb table, and some are missing; sequencing was by immunoSEQ multiplex PCR. The profile shows over 100,000 clones, 82% of them singletons. Sequencing was done on a sample of peripheral blood. The chain links TRBV27 to TRBJ1-1; D perhaps matches TRBD1 (5 bases). The sequence was obtained from a woman in her 70s with acute or convalescent COVID-19. CDR3 sequence (DNA): TGTGCCAGCCGGATTGGGGCTAACACTGAAGCTTTCTTT. It encodes CASRIGANTEAFF.